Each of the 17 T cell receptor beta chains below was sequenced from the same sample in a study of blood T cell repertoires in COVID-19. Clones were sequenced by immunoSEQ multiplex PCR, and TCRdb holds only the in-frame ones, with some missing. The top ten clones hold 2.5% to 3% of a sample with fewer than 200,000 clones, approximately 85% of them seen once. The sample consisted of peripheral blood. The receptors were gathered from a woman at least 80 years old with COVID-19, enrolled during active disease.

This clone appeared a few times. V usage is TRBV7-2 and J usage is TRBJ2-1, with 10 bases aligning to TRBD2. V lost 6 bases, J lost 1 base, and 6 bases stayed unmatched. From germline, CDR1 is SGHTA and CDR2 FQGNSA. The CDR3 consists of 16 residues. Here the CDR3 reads CASRRTSGASYNEQFF. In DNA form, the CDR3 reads TGTGCCAGCAGACGTACTAGCGGGGCGTCCTACAATGAGCAGTTCTTC.

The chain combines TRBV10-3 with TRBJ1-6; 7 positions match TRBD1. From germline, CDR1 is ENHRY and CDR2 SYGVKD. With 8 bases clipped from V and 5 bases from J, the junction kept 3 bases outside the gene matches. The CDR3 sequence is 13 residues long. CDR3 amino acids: CAIGTENNSPLHF. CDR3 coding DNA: TGTGCCATCGGGACAGAAAATAATTCACCCCTCCACTTT.

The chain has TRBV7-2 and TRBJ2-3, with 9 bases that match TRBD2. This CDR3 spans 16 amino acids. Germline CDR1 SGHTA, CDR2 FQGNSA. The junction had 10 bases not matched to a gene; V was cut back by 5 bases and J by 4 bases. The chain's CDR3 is CASSAIAGVPADTQYF. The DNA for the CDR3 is TGTGCCAGCAGCGCAATAGCGGGGGTACCGGCAGATACGCAGTATTTT.

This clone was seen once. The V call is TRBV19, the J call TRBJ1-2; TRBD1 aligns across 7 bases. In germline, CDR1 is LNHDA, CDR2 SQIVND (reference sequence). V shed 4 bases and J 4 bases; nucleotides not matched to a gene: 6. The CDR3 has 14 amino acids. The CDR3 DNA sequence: TGTGCCAGTAGTAGAGCAGGGGGTCTCTATGGCTACACCTTC. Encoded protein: CASSRAGGLYGYTF.

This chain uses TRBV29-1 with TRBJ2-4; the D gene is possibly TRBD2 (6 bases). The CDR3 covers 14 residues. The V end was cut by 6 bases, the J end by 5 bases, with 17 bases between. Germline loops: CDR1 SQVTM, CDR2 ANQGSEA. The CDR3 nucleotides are TGCAGCGTGTCCGGGGGAAGCTGGGAAAACATTCAGTACTTC. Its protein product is CSVSGGSWENIQYF.

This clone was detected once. CDR3 sequence reads: CASRKLGSSGGAHEQYF. The CDR3, as DNA: TGTGCCAGCAGAAAACTCGGGTCTAGCGGGGGGGCCCACGAGCAGTACTTC. This sequence joins TRBV5-4 and TRBJ2-7; 12 bases match TRBD2. J lost 5 bases, V lost 5 bases, and 14 bases had no gene match. Per the germline V gene, CDR1 is SGHNT and CDR2 is YYREEE (reference sequence). The length of the CDR3 is 17 residues.

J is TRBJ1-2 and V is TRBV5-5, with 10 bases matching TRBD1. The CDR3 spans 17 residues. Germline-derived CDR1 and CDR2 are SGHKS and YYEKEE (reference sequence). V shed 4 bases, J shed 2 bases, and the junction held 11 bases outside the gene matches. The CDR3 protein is CASSPQPGQGRNYGYTF. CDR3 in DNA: TGTGCCAGCAGCCCCCAACCGGGACAGGGGAGAAACTATGGCTACACCTTC.

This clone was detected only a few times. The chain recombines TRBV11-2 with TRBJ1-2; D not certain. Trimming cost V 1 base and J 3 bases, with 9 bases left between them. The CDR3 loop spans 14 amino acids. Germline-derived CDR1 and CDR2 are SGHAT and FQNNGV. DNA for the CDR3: TGTGCCAGCAGCTTAGGAGTGGGCGACTATGGCTACACCTTC. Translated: CASSLGVGDYGYTF.

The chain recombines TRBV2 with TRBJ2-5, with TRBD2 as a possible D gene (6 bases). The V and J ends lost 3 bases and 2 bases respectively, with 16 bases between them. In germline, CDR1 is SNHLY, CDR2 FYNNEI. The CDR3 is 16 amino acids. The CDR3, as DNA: TGTGCCAGCAGTGATTCCGGGAGACAACGGCAAGAGACCCAGTACTTC. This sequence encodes CASSDSGRQRQETQYF.

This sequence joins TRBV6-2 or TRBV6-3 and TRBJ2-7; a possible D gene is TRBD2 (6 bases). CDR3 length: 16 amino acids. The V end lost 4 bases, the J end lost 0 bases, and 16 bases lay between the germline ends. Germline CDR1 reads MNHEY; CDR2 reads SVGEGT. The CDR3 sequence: CASSSTGGNPSYEQYF. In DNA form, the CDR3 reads TGTGCCAGCAGTTCTACCGGGGGAAACCCCTCCTACGAGCAGTACTTC.

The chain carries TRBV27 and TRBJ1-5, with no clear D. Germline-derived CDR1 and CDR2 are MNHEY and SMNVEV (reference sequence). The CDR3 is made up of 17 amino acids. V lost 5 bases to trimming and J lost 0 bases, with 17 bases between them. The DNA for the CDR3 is TGTGCCAGCAGTCCCAGAGGAGGGTCCTATAGCAATCAGCCCCAGCATTTT. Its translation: CASSPRGGSYSNQPQHF.

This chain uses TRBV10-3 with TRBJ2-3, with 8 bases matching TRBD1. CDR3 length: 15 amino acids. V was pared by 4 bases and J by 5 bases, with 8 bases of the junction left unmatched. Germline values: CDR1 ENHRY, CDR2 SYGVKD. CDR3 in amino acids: CAISANTGGGDTQYF. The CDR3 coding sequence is TGTGCCATCAGTGCTAATACAGGGGGTGGAGATACGCAGTATTTT.

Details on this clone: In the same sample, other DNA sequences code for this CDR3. CDR3 region: CASSPQGGQETQYF. The CDR3 coding sequence is TGCGCCAGCAGCCCTCAGGGGGGACAAGAGACCCAGTACTTC. The chain carries TRBV5-1 and TRBJ2-5, with D maybe TRBD1 (7 bases). V was pared by 4 bases and J by 2 bases, with 12 bases between. There are 14 residues in the CDR3. Germline V gene data show CDR1 as SGHRS and CDR2 as YFSETQ.

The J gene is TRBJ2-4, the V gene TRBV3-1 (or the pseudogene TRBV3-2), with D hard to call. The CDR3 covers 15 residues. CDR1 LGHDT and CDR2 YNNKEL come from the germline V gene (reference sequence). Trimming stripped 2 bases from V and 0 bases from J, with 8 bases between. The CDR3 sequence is CASSQNGGAKNIQYF. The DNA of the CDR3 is TGTGCCAGCAGCCAAAACGGCGGAGCCAAAAACATTCAGTACTTC.

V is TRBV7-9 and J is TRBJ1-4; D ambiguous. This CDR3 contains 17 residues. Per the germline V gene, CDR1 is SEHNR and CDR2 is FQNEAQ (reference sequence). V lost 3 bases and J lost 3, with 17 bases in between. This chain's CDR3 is CASSFRSVGASNEKLFF. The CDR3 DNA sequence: TGTGCCAGCAGCTTTAGATCAGTTGGAGCGTCTAATGAAAAACTGTTTTTT.

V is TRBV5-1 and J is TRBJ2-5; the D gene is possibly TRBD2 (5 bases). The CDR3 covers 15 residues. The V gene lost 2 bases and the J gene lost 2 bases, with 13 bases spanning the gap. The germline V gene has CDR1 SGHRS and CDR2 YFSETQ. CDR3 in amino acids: CASSFFPGSQETQYF. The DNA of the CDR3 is TGCGCCAGCAGCTTTTTTCCGGGGTCACAAGAGACCCAGTACTTC.

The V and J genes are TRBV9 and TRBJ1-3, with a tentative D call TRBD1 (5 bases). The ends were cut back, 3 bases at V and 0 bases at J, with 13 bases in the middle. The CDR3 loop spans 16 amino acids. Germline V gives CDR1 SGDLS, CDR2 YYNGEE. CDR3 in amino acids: CASSATVNPSGNTIYF. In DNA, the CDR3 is TGTGCCAGCAGCGCGACAGTCAACCCCTCTGGAAACACCATATATTTT.